These 12 T cell receptor beta chains were sequenced from one sample in a study of blood T cells in healthy people across ages. Together with a sample-barcoded 5' primer, a J-beta primer mix was included in a second PCR lasting 7 to 11 cycles. Via MiXCR, TCRdb re-called the 5' RACE reads, giving one row per CDR3 protein. The sample includes roughly 1.9 million distinct CDR3 sequences, roughly two fifths of them seen just once. Sequenced sample: blood. Receptor source: a human donor in good health.

The chain is built from TRBV5-5 and TRBJ1-4, with unresolved D. Trimming left V 1 base short and J 6 bases short, with 10 bases between. Germline values: CDR1 SGHKS, CDR2 YYEKEE (reference sequence). The CDR3 runs to 14 residues. This CDR3 is CASSLLHKDEKLFF. CDR3 bases: TGTGCCAGCAGCTTGTTACACAAAGATGAAAAACTGTTTTTT.

In nucleotides, the CDR3 is TGCAGTGCTAGAGGGAGCTCGGTGAACACTGAAGCTTTCTTT. Protein product: CSARGSSVNTEAFF. The V call is TRBV20-1, the J call TRBJ1-1; D call uncertain. Trimming took 1 base from V and 0 from J, leaving 9 bases between them. CDR3 length equals 14 residues. CDR1 and CDR2 from the germline V gene are DFQATT and SNEGSKA (reference sequence).

The chain recombines TRBV7-8 with TRBJ2-7; D is perhaps TRBD1 (6 bases). Germline V gene lookup returns CDR1 SGHVS and CDR2 FQNEAQ. This CDR3 comprises 17 residues. The ends were cut back, 1 base at V and 3 bases at J, with 19 bases in the middle. DNA of the CDR3: TGTGCCAGCAGCTTAGTTACACAGGGAACCCCGATCTACGAGCAGTACTTC. It encodes CASSLVTQGTPIYEQYF.

The genes are TRBV7-3 and TRBJ2-1, with TRBD2 identical over 11 bases. Germline CDR1 and CDR2: SGHTA and FQGTGA. V lost 1 base and J lost 8; bases outside the gene matches: 7. This CDR3 has 16 residues. The CDR3 spells CASSLIAGGLRYEQFF. In nucleotides, the CDR3 is TGTGCCAGCAGCTTAATAGCGGGGGGGCTTAGGTATGAGCAGTTCTTC.

This clonotype was recorded a few times. The gene calls are TRBV5-6 and TRBJ2-1; TRBD2 aligns across 8 bases. Unmatched junction bases numbered 5, after V lost 1 base and J lost 5 bases. The V gene's germline CDR1 is SGHDT and CDR2 YYEEEE. The CDR3 is 15 amino acids. The CDR3 DNA reads TGTGCCAGCAGCTTGTCTAGCGGGCCTCACAATGAGCAGTTCTTC. It specifies CASSLSSGPHNEQFF.

V gene TRBV5-1 combines with J gene TRBJ2-1; D is undetermined. This CDR3 has 15 amino acids. Germline V gene sequence: CDR1 SGHRS, CDR2 YFSETQ. V was clipped by 0 bases and J by 0 bases, with 7 bases between them. The CDR3 DNA reads as TGCGCCAGCAGCTTGGCCCTTACCTCCTACAATGAGCAGTTCTTC. It codes for CASSLALTSYNEQFF. The whole variable domain, filled in from reference TRBV5-1 and TRBJ2-1, reads KAGVTQTPRYLIKTRGQQVTLSCSPISGHRSVSWYQQTPGQGLQFLFEYFSETQRNKGNFPGRFSGRQFSNSRSEMNVSTLELGDSALYLCASSLALTSYNEQFFGPGTRLTVL.

This clonotype was found a few times. Here the CDR3 DNA reads TGTGCCAGCAGCTTACACCCCGGGGGCAATCAGCCCCAGCATTTT. This sequence encodes CASSLHPGGNQPQHF. This chain connects TRBV7-2 to TRBJ1-5; D is unresolved. This CDR3 contains 15 residues. Per germline, CDR1 SGHTA and CDR2 FQGNSA. The V and J ends lost 2 bases and 2 bases respectively, with 10 bases between them.

The chain is built from TRBV5-1 and TRBJ2-4; 12 nucleotides agree with TRBD2. CDR1 and CDR2 from the germline V gene are SGHRS and YFSETQ. Trimming removed 4 bases from V and 0 bases from J; junction bases left unmatched: 14. This CDR3 has 20 amino acids. The CDR3 loop reads CASSPNRTSGVSIAKNIQYF. CDR3 sequence (DNA): TGCGCCAGCAGCCCCAACCGGACTAGCGGGGTCTCTATAGCCAAAAACATTCAGTACTTC. Looking up the rest from reference TRBV5-1 and TRBJ2-4 gives the full variable domain: KAGVTQTPRYLIKTRGQQVTLSCSPISGHRSVSWYQQTPGQGLQFLFEYFSETQRNKGNFPGRFSGRQFSNSRSEMNVSTLELGDSALYLCASSPNRTSGVSIAKNIQYFGAGTRLSVL.

V and J are TRBV6-1 and TRBJ1-2; D is uncertain. The CDR3 extends over 13 amino acids. Between the trimmed V and J ends, which lost 11 bases and 8 bases, there was a span of 21 bases. Germline V gene sequence: CDR1 MNHNS, CDR2 SASEGT. The CDR3 loop reads CAVMKNPTDGYTF. CDR3 in DNA: TGTGCCGTCATGAAGAATCCGACCGACGGCTACACCTTC.

On this clonotype: Its ends do not fully match the called genes, so a read error is possible. The chain combines TRBV11-2 with TRBJ2-5; 7 bases fit TRBD2. This CDR3 has 17 residues. Germline CDR1 is SGHAT and CDR2 is FQNNGV. CDR3: CTSSLGPAGRRGETQYF. In DNA form, the CDR3 reads TGTACCAGCAGCTTAGGGCCAGCGGGGCGCCGAGGGGAGACCCAGTACTTC.

Comments on this clonotype: An end of the junction differs from the germline gene, which may be a read error. The chain uses TRBV15 and TRBJ1-3; unclear D gene. Germline loops: CDR1 LNHNV, CDR2 YYDKDF (reference sequence). The CDR3 loop spans 16 amino acids. The CDR3 is CATSRDRGPSGNAIYF. The CDR3 DNA reads as TGTGCCACCAGCAGAGATAGAGGGCCCTCTGGAAACGCCATATATTTT.

The count of this clonotype is one. The V call is TRBV29-1, the J call TRBJ1-1, with 11 bases lining up with TRBD1. This CDR3 has 13 residues. Per germline, CDR1 SQVTM and CDR2 ANQGSEA. Unmatched junction bases numbered 4, after V lost 4 bases and J lost 6 bases. CDR3 bases: TGCAGCGTTGGGACAGGGGGCCACGCTGAAGCTTTCTTT. It encodes CSVGTGGHAEAFF.